In its sample, the clone carrying this T cell receptor (beta chain) was seen once. This sample was included in a study of blood T cell repertoires in COVID-19. The junction had 2 bases not matched to a gene; V was cut back by 3 bases and J by 4 bases. CDR3 size: 12 residues. Germline CDR1 and CDR2: SQVTM and ANQGSEA. Libraries were prepared by immunoSEQ multiplex PCR; TCRdb keeps only in-frame clonotypes and omits some of them. The data contain 32,000 or so clones, around nine tenths of them singletons. The chain links TRBV29-1 to TRBJ1-1; 7 bases fit TRBD1. The sequence was collected from a man between 65 and 85 years old with acute or convalescent COVID-19. Sequenced material: peripheral blood. The CDR3: CSVDQGGTEAFF. Here the CDR3 DNA reads TGCAGCGTTGATCAGGGGGGCACTGAAGCTTTCTTT. Complete variable domain (other parts from reference TRBV29-1 and TRBJ1-1): SAVISQKPSRDICQRGTSLTIQCQVDSQVTMMFWYRQQPGQSLTLIATANQGSEATYESGFVIDKFPISRPNLTFSTLTVSNMSPEDSSIYLCSVDQGGTEAFFGQGTRLTVV.